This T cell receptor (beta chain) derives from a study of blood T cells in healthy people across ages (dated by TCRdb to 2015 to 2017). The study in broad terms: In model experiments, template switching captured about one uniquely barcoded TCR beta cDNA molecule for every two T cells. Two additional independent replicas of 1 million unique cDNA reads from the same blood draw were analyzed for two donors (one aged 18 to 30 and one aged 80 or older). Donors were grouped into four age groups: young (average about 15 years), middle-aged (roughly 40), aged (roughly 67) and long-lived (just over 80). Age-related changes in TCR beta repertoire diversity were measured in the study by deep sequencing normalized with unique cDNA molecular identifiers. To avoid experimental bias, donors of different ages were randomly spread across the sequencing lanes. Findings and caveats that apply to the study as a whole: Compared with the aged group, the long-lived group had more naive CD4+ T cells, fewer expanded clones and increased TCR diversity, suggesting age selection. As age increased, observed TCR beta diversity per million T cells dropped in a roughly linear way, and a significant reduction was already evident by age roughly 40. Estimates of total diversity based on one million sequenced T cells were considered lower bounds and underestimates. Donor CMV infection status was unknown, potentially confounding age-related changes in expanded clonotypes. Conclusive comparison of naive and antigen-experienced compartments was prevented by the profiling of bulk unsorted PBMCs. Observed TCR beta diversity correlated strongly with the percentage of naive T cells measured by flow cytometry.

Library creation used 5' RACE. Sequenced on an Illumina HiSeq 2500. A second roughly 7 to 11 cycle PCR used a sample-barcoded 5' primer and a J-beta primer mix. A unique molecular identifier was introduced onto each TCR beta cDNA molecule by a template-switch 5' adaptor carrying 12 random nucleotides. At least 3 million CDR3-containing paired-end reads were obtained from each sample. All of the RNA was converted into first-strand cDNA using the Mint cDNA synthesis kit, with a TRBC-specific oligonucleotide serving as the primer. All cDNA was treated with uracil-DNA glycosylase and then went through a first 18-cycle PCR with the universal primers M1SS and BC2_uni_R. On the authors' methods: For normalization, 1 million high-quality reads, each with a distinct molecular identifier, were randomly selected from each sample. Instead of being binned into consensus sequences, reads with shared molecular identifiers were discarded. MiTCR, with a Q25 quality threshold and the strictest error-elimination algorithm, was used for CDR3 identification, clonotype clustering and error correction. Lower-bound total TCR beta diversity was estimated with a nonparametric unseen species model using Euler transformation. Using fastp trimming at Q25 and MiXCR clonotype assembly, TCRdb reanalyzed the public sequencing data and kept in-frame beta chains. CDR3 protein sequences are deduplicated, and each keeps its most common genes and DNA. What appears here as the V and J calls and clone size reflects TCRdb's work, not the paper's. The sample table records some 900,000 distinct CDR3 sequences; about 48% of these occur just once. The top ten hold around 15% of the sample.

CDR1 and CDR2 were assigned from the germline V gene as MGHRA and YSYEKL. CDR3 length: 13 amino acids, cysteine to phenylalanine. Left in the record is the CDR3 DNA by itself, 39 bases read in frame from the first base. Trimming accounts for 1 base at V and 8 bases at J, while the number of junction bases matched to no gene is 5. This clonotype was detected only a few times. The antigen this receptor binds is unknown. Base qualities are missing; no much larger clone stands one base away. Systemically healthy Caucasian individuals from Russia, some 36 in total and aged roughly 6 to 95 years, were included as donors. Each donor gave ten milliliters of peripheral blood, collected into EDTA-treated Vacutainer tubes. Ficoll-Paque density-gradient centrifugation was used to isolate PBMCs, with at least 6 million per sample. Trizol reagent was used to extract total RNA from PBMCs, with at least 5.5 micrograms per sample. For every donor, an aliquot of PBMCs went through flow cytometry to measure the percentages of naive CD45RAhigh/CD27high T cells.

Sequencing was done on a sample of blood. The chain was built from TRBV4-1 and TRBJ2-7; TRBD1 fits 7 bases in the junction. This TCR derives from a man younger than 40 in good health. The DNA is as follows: TGCGCCAGCAGCCAAGTTACAGGGGACAAGCAGTACTTC. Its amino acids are CASSQVTGDKQYF.